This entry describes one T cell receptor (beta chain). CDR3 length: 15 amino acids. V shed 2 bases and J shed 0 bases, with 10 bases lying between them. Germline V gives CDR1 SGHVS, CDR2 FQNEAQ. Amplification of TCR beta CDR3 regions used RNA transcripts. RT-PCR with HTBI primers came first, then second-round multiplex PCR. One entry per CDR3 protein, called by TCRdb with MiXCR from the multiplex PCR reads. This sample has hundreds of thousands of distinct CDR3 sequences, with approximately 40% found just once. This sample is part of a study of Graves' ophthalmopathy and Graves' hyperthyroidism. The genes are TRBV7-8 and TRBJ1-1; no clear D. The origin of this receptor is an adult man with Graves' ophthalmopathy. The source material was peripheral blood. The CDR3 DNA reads TGTGCCAGCAGCTTATTAGTAGACATGAACACTGAAGCTTTCTTT. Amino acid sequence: CASSLLVDMNTEAFF. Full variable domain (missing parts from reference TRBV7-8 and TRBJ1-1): GAGVSQSPRYKVAKRGQDVALRCDPISGHVSLFWYQQALGQGPEFLTYFQNEAQLDKSGLPSDRFFAERPEGSVSTLKIQRTQQEDSAVYLCASSLLVDMNTEAFFGQGTRLTVV.